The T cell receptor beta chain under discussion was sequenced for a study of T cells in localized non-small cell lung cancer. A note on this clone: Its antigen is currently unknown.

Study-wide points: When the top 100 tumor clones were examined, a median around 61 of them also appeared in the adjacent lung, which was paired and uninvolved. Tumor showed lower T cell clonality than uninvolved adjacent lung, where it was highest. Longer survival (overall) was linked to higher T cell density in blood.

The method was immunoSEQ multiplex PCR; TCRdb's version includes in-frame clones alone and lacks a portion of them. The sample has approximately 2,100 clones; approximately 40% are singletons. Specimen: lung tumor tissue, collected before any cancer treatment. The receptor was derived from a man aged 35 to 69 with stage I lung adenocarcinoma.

CDR3 residues: CASSSSGTSRLYGYTF. CDR3 DNA sequence: TGTGCCAGCAGTAGCTCCGGGACTTCTAGGCTTTATGGCTACACCTTC. The chain employs TRBV6-8 and TRBJ1-2, with a possible D match to TRBD1 (5 bases). With 5 bases removed from V and 5 bases from J, the gap between germline ends came to 21 bases. The CDR3 spans 16 residues. The V gene's germline CDR1 is MNHGY and CDR2 SAAAGT.